Listed here are 27 T cell receptor beta chains from one sample, sequenced in a study of control samples from healthy donors and cancer patients. The assay was immunoSEQ multiplex PCR, and TCRdb's table has in-frame clones only and misses some. The table lists around 81,000 clones, just over 90% of them singletons. Sample: blood. All receptors come from a woman aged 30 to 39 in good health.

This CDR3 is CAISESLNTEAFF. The CDR3 nucleotides are TGTGCCATCAGCGAAAGTTTGAACACTGAAGCTTTCTTT. The genes are TRBV10-3 and TRBJ1-1; D is uncertain. Germline-derived CDR1 and CDR2 are ENHRY and SYGVKD. This CDR3 has 13 amino acids. V lost 6 bases to trimming and J lost 0 bases, with 8 bases between them.

The genes are TRBV6-5 and TRBJ2-7, with 7 bases aligning to TRBD1. With V trimmed by 2 bases and J by 0 bases, 7 bases remained unmatched. The length of the CDR3 is 16 residues. Germline CDR1 MNHEY, CDR2 SVGAGI. The DNA of the CDR3 is TGTGCCAGCAGTTACCTCCCCGGGACAGTCTCCTACGAGCAGTACTTC. Residues: CASSYLPGTVSYEQYF.

DNA of the CDR3: TGTGCCAGCAGTACGGTGGGAGCCCAGGCTTTCTTT. It codes for CASSTVGAQAFF. The chain carries TRBV6-5 and TRBJ1-1; D ambiguous. The CDR3 has 12 amino acids. Trimming left V 5 bases short and J 11 bases short, with 15 bases between. The germline V gene encodes CDR1 MNHEY and CDR2 SVGAGI.

The chain carries TRBV29-1 and TRBJ2-5, with a possible D match to TRBD1 (6 bases). V dropped 6 bases and J dropped 5 bases, with 10 bases sitting between them. The CDR3 runs 11 residues. Germline assignment: CDR1 SQVTM and CDR2 ANQGSEA. CDR3 loop: CSVAGVETQYF. CDR3 DNA: TGCAGCGTAGCAGGGGTCGAGACCCAGTACTTC.

This rearrangement joins TRBV27 to TRBJ1-5; D possibly corresponds to TRBD1 (5 bases). Per the germline V gene, CDR1 is MNHEY and CDR2 is SMNVEV (reference sequence). The germline V and J ends were trimmed by 3 bases and 4 bases, with 7 bases remaining between them. The CDR3 consists of 13 residues. The CDR3 spells CASSFRANQPQHF. The CDR3 DNA is TGTGCCAGCAGTTTCAGGGCAAATCAGCCCCAGCATTTT.

This clone was found a few times. V usage is TRBV29-1 and J usage is TRBJ2-7; 7 bases align to TRBD1. The CDR3 covers 14 residues. Germline V CDR1 and CDR2: SQVTM, ANQGSEA. V lost 7 bases to trimming and J lost 3 bases; unmatched junction nucleotides: 12. The chain's CDR3 is CSAAGTEDYYEQYF. The CDR3 DNA reads as TGCAGCGCCGCCGGGACAGAAGACTACTACGAGCAGTACTTC.

The chain is built from TRBV5-1 and TRBJ2-7; D is perhaps TRBD1 or TRBD2 (5 bases each). V lost 7 bases to trimming and J lost 2 bases, with 19 bases between them. CDR1 SGHRS and CDR2 YFSETQ come from the germline V gene. The length of the CDR3 is 15 residues. DNA of the CDR3: TGCGCCAGCTCTCGAGCAGAACGGGGCCCCTACGAGCAGTACTTC. Protein sequence: CASSRAERGPYEQYF.

The V gene is TRBV11-3, the J gene TRBJ1-1; no clear D. Germline V gives CDR1 SGHNT, CDR2 YENEEA. V was cut by 4 bases and J by 4 bases, with 7 bases left in between. The CDR3 is made up of 12 amino acids. This CDR3 is CASSSIGTEAFF. The CDR3 nucleotides are TGTGCCAGCAGCTCCATAGGCACTGAAGCTTTCTTT.

J is TRBJ2-1 and V is TRBV28; 11 positions match TRBD2. Germline CDR1 is MDHEN and CDR2 is SYDVKM. After removal of 5 bases from V and 6 bases from J, the junction contained 9 bases not matched to a gene. The CDR3 covers 16 residues. The CDR3 spells CASSPLAGGVGNEQFF. In DNA, the CDR3 is TGTGCCAGCAGTCCATTAGCGGGAGGGGTCGGCAATGAGCAGTTCTTC.

The V call is TRBV7-9, the J call TRBJ1-6; a possible D gene is TRBD1 (6 bases). V lost 1 base, J lost 6 bases, and 10 bases lay in between. The CDR3 is 15 amino acids. Germline loops: CDR1 SEHNR, CDR2 FQNEAQ (reference sequence). DNA of the CDR3: TGTGCCAGCAGCTTAGTATCGGGGGCTAATTCACCCCTCCACTTT. Protein product: CASSLVSGANSPLHF.

This chain links TRBV6-1 with TRBJ1-1, with no clear D. The CDR3 contains 15 residues. The germline V and J ends were trimmed by 3 bases and 0 bases, with 11 bases remaining between them. Germline assignment: CDR1 MNHNS and CDR2 SASEGT. CDR3 sequence: CASSEALLLNTEAFF. The CDR3 nucleotides read TGTGCCAGCAGTGAGGCTTTATTATTGAACACTGAAGCTTTCTTT.

J is TRBJ1-1 and V is TRBV5-6, with a possible D match to TRBD1 (6 bases). The germline CDR1 and CDR2 sequences are SGHDT and YYEEEE. With 0 bases removed from V and 5 bases from J, the gap between germline ends came to 8 bases. This CDR3 region has 13 residues. CDR3 region: CASSLVTGTEAFF. The CDR3 region has the DNA TGTGCCAGCAGCTTGGTAACAGGGACTGAAGCTTTCTTT.

This chain uses TRBV10-1 with TRBJ2-3; D uncertain. V lost 0 bases and J lost 2, with 6 bases in between. The CDR3 runs 14 residues. The V gene's germline CDR1 is WNHNN and CDR2 SYGVQD (reference sequence). Here the CDR3 reads CASSESRFTDTQYF. The CDR3 DNA reads as TGCGCCAGCAGTGAGTCGAGGTTCACAGATACGCAGTATTTT.

This chain uses TRBV7-2 with TRBJ2-7; D possibly matches TRBD1 or TRBD2 (5 bases each). The V and J ends lost 5 bases and 9 bases respectively, with 17 bases between them. The germline CDR1 and CDR2 sequences are SGHTA and FQGNSA. The CDR3 has 13 amino acids. The CDR3 spells CASSIGRARGQYF. The CDR3 coding sequence is TGTGCCAGCAGCATAGGCAGGGCCCGGGGGCAGTACTTC.

V is TRBV10-3 and J is TRBJ1-2; perhaps TRBD1 as D (5 bases). Germline-derived CDR1 and CDR2 are ENHRY and SYGVKD. The V end was cut by 7 bases, the J end by 8 bases, with 14 bases between. The CDR3 is 12 amino acids. The CDR3 reads CAIMGQGGGYTF. The DNA of the CDR3 is TGTGCCATCATGGGGCAGGGCGGGGGCTACACCTTC.

J is TRBJ2-2 and V is TRBV7-9; TRBD2 might be the D (6 bases). The CDR3 runs to 16 residues. Germline CDR1 is SEHNR and CDR2 is FQNEAQ (reference sequence). V was pared by 2 bases and J by 2 bases, with 12 bases between. The CDR3 loop reads CASSLSWGVNTGELFF. The CDR3 coding sequence is TGTGCCAGCAGCTTATCTTGGGGGGTAAACACCGGGGAGCTGTTTTTT.

V and J are TRBV19 and TRBJ2-3; 8 bases match TRBD2. CDR1 and CDR2 (germline): LNHDA, SQIVND (reference sequence). V shed 3 bases, J shed 4 bases, and the junction held 9 bases outside the gene matches. This CDR3 spans 16 amino acids. CDR3 region: CASSIPSGRGSDTQYF. The CDR3 DNA reads as TGTGCCAGTAGTATCCCCAGCGGGAGAGGTTCAGATACGCAGTATTTT.

This chain connects TRBV28 to TRBJ2-1, with 12 bases fitting TRBD2. The junction had 9 bases not matched to a gene; V was cut back by 6 bases and J by 9 bases. Looked up from germline, CDR1 is MDHEN and CDR2 is SYDVKM. The CDR3 length is 15 residues. CDR3 nucleotides: TGTGCCAGCAGCCCCCCCGCTAGCGGGGGGGTTGAGCAGTTCTTC. The encoded protein is CASSPPASGGVEQFF.

A single count supports this clone. This rearrangement joins TRBV30 to TRBJ1-4, with D perhaps matching TRBD1 (6 bases). The V end lost 0 bases, the J end lost 8 bases, and 13 bases lay between the germline ends. Germline CDR1 is GTSNPN and CDR2 is SVGIG (reference sequence). The CDR3 runs 14 residues. The CDR3 DNA sequence: TGTGCCTGGAGTGTGGGGGGGGCTGGAGAAAAACTGTTTTTT. This codes for CAWSVGGAGEKLFF.

This sequence joins TRBV28 and TRBJ2-3; D is undetermined. Germline V gene sequence: CDR1 MDHEN, CDR2 SYDVKM. Trimming took off 0 bases at V and 6 bases at J, with 4 bases between the two ends. The CDR3 runs to 12 residues. The DNA for the CDR3 is TGTGCCAGCAGTTTATGGGGGGATACGCAGTATTTT. The encoded protein is CASSLWGDTQYF.

The CDR3 coding sequence is TGTGCCAGCAGCTTATTAGGTACCAACTATGGCTACACCTTC. Amino acid sequence: CASSLLGTNYGYTF. The chain carries TRBV7-2 and TRBJ1-2; no firm D call. V was clipped by 2 bases and J by 2 bases, with 9 bases between them. Germline V lookup: CDR1 SGHTA, CDR2 FQGNSA. The CDR3 has 14 residues.

A few counts support this clone. V and J are TRBV5-6 and TRBJ1-4; D unresolved. Germline V gives CDR1 SGHDT, CDR2 YYEEEE. V was shortened by 4 bases and J by 5 bases, with 12 bases between the two germline ends. There are 14 residues in the CDR3. CDR3 in amino acids: CASSQSSLNEKLFF. CDR3 coding DNA: TGTGCCAGCAGCCAATCTAGTTTAAATGAAAAACTGTTTTTT. The full variable domain, rest sourced from reference TRBV5-6 and TRBJ1-4, is DAGVTQSPTHLIKTRGQQVTLRCSPKSGHDTVSWYQQALGQGPQFIFQYYEEEERQRGNFPDRFSGHQFPNYSSELNVNALLLGDSALYLCASSQSSLNEKLFFGSGTQLSVL.

This chain links TRBV4-1 with TRBJ2-7; D remains ambiguous. The germline V gene encodes CDR1 MGHRA and CDR2 YSYEKL. This CDR3 has 15 residues. Trimming shortened V by 1 base and J by 2 bases, and 12 bases separated the two germline ends. CDR3 DNA sequence: TGCGCCAGCAGCCAAGTGGTCTCAGGTCCCTACGAGCAGTACTTC. Its translation is CASSQVVSGPYEQYF.

The rearrangement links TRBV24-1 to TRBJ2-2, with 7 nucleotides matching TRBD1. The J segment lost 3 bases and the V segment lost 8 bases, leaving 5 bases of the junction unmatched. This CDR3 is 14 amino acids long. Germline V gives CDR1 KGHDR, CDR2 SFDVKD. The CDR3 region is CATNGDSDTGELFF. The CDR3 coding sequence is TGTGCCACCAATGGGGACAGCGACACCGGGGAGCTGTTTTTT.

The V call is TRBV15, the J call TRBJ1-3, with D hard to call. The CDR3 covers 11 residues. CDR1 LNHNV and CDR2 YYDKDF come from the germline V gene (reference sequence). V was clipped by 0 bases and J by 13 bases, with 7 bases between them. The CDR3 loop reads CATSREGLIYF. CDR3 nucleotide sequence: TGTGCCACCAGCAGAGAGGGTCTGATATATTTT.

V usage is TRBV25-1 and J usage is TRBJ2-5; 11 positions match TRBD2. V gave up 3 bases and J gave up 5 bases; unmatched junction bases: 8. The germline CDR1 and CDR2 sequences are MGHDK and SYGVNS. The CDR3 loop spans 16 amino acids. DNA for the CDR3: TGTGCCAGCAGTGATACTAGCGGGGGCCTTTGGGAGACCCAGTACTTC. Protein: CASSDTSGGLWETQYF.

The chain uses TRBV7-9 and TRBJ1-4, with 7 bases identical to TRBD1. Germline V lookup: CDR1 SEHNR, CDR2 FQNEAQ (reference sequence). The CDR3 consists of 14 residues. The V segment lost 3 bases and the J segment 5 bases; nucleotides outside the gene matches: 3. DNA for the CDR3: TGTGCCAGCAGCTTTAAGGGGGCCAATGAAAAACTGTTTTTT. Its translation: CASSFKGANEKLFF.